This T cell receptor (beta chain) derives from a study of shared clonotypes between healthy human individuals. Study-wide findings and caveats: Only a few donors were included, so the genetic and exposure-history diversity represented was limited.

Libraries were prepared by immunoSEQ multiplex PCR; TCRdb keeps only in-frame clonotypes and omits some of them. Of millions of clones in the sample, roughly 95% were seen once. With respect to this clone: The target antigen is unknown.

The sample comprised naive CD4+ T cells sorted from blood. The subset denotes: CD45RA+ positively selected. The sequence was obtained from a man between 18 and 29 years old in good health.

The CDR3 nucleotides read TGTGCCAGCAGTGACTCGGGCGCAAAAAACACCGGGGAGCTGTTTTTT. This gives the protein CASSDSGAKNTGELFF. The chain recombines TRBV25-1 with TRBJ2-2, with D uncertain. Trimming removed 3 bases from V and 2 bases from J, with 13 bases in between. CDR1 is MGHDK and CDR2 is SYGVNS in the germline V gene. The CDR3 length is 16 residues. Looking up the rest from reference TRBV25-1 and TRBJ2-2 gives the full variable domain: EADIYQTPRYLVIGTGKKITLECSQTMGHDKMYWYQQDPGMELHLIHYSYGVNSTEKGDLSSESTVSRIRTEHFPLTLESARPSHTSQYLCASSDSGAKNTGELFFGEGSRLTVL.